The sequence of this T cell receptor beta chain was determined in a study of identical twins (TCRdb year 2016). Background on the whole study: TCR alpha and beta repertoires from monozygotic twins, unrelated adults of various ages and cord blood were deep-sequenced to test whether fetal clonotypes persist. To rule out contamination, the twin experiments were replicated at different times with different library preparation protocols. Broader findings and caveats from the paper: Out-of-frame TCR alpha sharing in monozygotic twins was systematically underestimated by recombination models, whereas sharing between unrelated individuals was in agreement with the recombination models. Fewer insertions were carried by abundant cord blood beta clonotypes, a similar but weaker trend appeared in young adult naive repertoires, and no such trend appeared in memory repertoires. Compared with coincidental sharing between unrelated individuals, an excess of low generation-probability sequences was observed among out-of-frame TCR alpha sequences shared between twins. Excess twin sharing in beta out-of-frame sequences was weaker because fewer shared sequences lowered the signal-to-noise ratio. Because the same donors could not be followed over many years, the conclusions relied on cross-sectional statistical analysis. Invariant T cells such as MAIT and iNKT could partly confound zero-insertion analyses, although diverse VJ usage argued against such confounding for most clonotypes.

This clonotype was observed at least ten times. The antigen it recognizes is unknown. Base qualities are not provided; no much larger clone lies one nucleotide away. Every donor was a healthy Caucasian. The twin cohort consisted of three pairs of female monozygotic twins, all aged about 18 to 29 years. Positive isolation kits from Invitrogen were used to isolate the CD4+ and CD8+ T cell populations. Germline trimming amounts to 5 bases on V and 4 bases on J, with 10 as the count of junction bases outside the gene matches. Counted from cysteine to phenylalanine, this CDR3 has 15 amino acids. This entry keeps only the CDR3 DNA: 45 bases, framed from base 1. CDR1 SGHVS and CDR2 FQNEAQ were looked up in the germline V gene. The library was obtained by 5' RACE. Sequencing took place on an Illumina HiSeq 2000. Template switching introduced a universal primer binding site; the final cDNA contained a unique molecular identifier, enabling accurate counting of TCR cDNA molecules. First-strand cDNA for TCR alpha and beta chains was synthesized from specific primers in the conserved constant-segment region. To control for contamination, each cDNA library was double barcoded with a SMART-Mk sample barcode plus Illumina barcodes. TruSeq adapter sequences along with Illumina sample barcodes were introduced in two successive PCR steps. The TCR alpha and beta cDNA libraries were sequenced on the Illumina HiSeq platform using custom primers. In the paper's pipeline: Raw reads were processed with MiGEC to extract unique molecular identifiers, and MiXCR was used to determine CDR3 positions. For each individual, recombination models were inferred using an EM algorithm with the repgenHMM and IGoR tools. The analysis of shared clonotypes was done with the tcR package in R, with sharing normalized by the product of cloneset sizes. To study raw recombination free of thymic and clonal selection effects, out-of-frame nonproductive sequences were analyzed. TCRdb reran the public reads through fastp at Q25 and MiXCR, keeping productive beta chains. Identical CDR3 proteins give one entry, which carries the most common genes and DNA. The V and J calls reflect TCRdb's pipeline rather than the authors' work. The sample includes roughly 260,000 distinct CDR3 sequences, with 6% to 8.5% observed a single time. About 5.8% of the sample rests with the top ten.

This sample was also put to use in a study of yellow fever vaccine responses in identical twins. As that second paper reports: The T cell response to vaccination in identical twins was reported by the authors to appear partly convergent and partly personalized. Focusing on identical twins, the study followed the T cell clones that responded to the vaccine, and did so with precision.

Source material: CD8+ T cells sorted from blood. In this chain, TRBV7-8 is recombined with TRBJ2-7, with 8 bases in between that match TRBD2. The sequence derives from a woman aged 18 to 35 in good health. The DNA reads TGTGCCAGCAGCCCCTTAAGCGGGAGTCAGTACGAGCAGTACTTC. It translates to CASSPLSGSQYEQYF. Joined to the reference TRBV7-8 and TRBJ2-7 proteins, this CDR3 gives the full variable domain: GAGVSQSPRYKVAKRGQDVALRCDPISGHVSLFWYQQALGQGPEFLTYFQNEAQLDKSGLPSDRFFAERPEGSVSTLKIQRTQQEDSAVYLCASSPLSGSQYEQYFGPGTRLTVT.